The 27 T cell receptor beta chains reported below all come from one sample, sequenced in a study of cytomegalovirus exposure and HLA in healthy donors (dated by TCRdb to about 2017). Libraries were prepared through the immunoSEQ multiplex PCR assay. For the multiplex PCR, a mixture combining 60 forward primers for TCR Vbeta segments and 13 reverse primers for TCR Jbeta segments was used. TCRdb holds this immuneACCESS table with in-frame rearrangements only. Some clones are missing; in checked studies, unresolved V genes explain under half, and the rest has no known cause. In all, the sample holds around 170,000 clones, and approximately 80% of those were seen once. The ten top clones hold about 2.4% of the sample. The sequencing input was PBMCs. The receptor source for this set is a woman aged 50 to 60 in good health and CMV-seropositive.

In DNA form, the CDR3 reads TGCGCCAGCAGTGAGGCTCTACTAGTCGGAACAGGGGGAAATGGCTACACCTTC. The encoded protein is CASSEALLVGTGGNGYTF. The chain joins TRBV10-2 to TRBJ1-2; 8 bases agree with TRBD1. The CDR3 consists of 18 residues. Looked up from germline, CDR1 is WSHSY and CDR2 is SAAADI. Trimming at V came to 2 bases and at J to 6 bases, leaving 17 bases not matched to a gene.

On this clone itself: One junction end disagrees with the germline gene, perhaps due to a read error. The CDR3 loop reads CSAPLLDRSHF. CDR3 bases: TGCAGTGCCCCCCTCCTCGACAGGTCCCACTTC. The chain is built from TRBV20-1 and TRBJ2-7; D is perhaps TRBD1 (6 bases). The CDR3 contains 11 residues. Per the germline V gene, CDR1 is DFQATT and CDR2 is SNEGSKA (reference sequence).

This clone came up once. The chain combines TRBV6-5 with TRBJ2-1; TRBD1 aligns across 8 bases. The CDR3 is 15 residues long. With V trimmed by 6 bases and J by 5 bases, 9 bases remained unmatched. Germline CDR1 is MNHEY and CDR2 is SVGAGI. The CDR3 DNA is TGTGCCAGCAGCCCTCAGGGGACAGGAAACAATGAGCAGTTCTTC. It specifies CASSPQGTGNNEQFF.

This CDR3 reads CASSSPGRNEQFF. CDR3 bases: TGTGCCAGCAGTTCGCCCGGGAGGAATGAGCAGTTCTTC. The rearrangement joins TRBV28 to TRBJ2-1; 7 bases agree with TRBD2. Trimming cost V 4 bases and J 7 bases; bases outside gene matches: 4. CDR1 and CDR2 (germline): MDHEN, SYDVKM. This CDR3 is 13 amino acids long. Full variable domain (missing parts from reference TRBV28 and TRBJ2-1): DVKVTQSSRYLVKRTGEKVFLECVQDMDHENMFWYRQDPGLGLRLIYFSYDVKMKEKGDIPEGYSVSREKKERFSLILESASTNQTSMYLCASSSPGRNEQFFGPGTRLTVL.

The V call is TRBV7-2, the J call TRBJ2-1; 9 positions match TRBD1. The V gene's germline CDR1 is SGHTA and CDR2 FQGNSA. The CDR3 contains 15 residues. Trimming at V came to 1 base and at J to 5 bases, leaving 3 bases not matched to a gene. The CDR3: CASSLDRGHHNEQFF. The CDR3 nucleotides read TGTGCCAGCAGCTTAGACAGGGGGCACCACAATGAGCAGTTCTTC.

This sequence joins TRBV6-1 and TRBJ1-3; D is possibly TRBD1 (6 bases). Germline V CDR1 and CDR2: MNHNS, SASEGT. V was trimmed by 2 bases and J by 0 bases, leaving 14 bases between them. The CDR3 consists of 17 residues. The CDR3 coding sequence is TGTGCCAGCAGTGAACAGGGGCGCTTGGGCTCTGGAAACACCATATATTTT. As protein: CASSEQGRLGSGNTIYF.

The chain joins TRBV7-2 to TRBJ1-3, with TRBD1 as a possible D gene (5 bases). Germline V gene sequence: CDR1 SGHTA, CDR2 FQGNSA. Between the trimmed V and J ends, which lost 2 bases and 2 bases, there was a span of 13 bases. The CDR3 loop spans 16 amino acids. The CDR3 here is CASSLSGAATGNTIYF. The CDR3 nucleotides read TGTGCCAGCAGCTTAAGTGGGGCAGCCACTGGAAACACCATATATTTT.

The chain joins TRBV11-2 to TRBJ2-7; D remains unclear. Germline CDR1 SGHAT, CDR2 FQNNGV. V was cut by 0 bases and J by 3 bases, with 18 bases left in between. The CDR3 extends over 17 amino acids. This CDR3 is CASSLDSSDSFRYEQYF. CDR3 coding DNA: TGTGCCAGCAGCTTAGATTCATCCGACTCGTTCCGCTACGAGCAGTACTTC.

The CDR3 DNA reads as TGTGCCAGTAGGGACCTCAGGGGGCGCAAGGAAGCTTTCTTT. This codes for CASRDLRGRKEAFF. The genes are TRBV19 and TRBJ1-1, with 8 bases matching TRBD1. This CDR3 is built from 14 residues. Looked up from germline, CDR1 is LNHDA and CDR2 is SQIVND (reference sequence). V was pared by 6 bases and J by 8 bases, with 11 bases of the junction left unmatched.

The chain employs TRBV28 and TRBJ2-7; 9 nucleotides line up with TRBD1. With V trimmed by 6 bases and J by 4 bases, 13 bases remained unmatched. Germline CDR1 is MDHEN and CDR2 is SYDVKM. This CDR3 has 16 amino acids. The CDR3 region is CASRPGDRVGGYEQYF. DNA of the CDR3: TGTGCCAGCAGACCCGGGGACAGGGTGGGGGGATACGAGCAGTACTTC.

The chain carries TRBV7-8 and TRBJ2-7; a possible D gene is TRBD2 (6 bases). This CDR3 contains 18 residues. Trimming shortened V by 4 bases and J by 2 bases, and 24 bases separated the two germline ends. CDR1 is SGHVS, CDR2 FQNEAQ, per germline. The CDR3 is CASSSRSSVGHRAYEQYF. The CDR3 DNA reads as TGTGCCAGCAGCTCGAGGTCTAGCGTAGGTCATCGGGCCTACGAGCAGTACTTC. The full variable domain, completed using reference TRBV7-8 and TRBJ2-7, is GAGVSQSPRYKVAKRGQDVALRCDPISGHVSLFWYQQALGQGPEFLTYFQNEAQLDKSGLPSDRFFAERPEGSVSTLKIQRTQQEDSAVYLCASSSRSSVGHRAYEQYFGPGTRLTVT.

The sample holds one count of this clone. The rearrangement joins TRBV11-3 to TRBJ2-5; TRBD1 aligns across 11 bases. The CDR3 has 15 residues. Germline CDR1 reads SGHNT; CDR2 reads YENEEA. Trimming removed 5 bases from V and 6 bases from J; junction bases left unmatched: 8. CDR3 DNA sequence: TGTGCCAGCAGCCGCGGGACAGGGGGGCCGCAGACCCAGTACTTC. Translated, it gives CASSRGTGGPQTQYF.

The chain is built from TRBV6-5 and TRBJ2-1, with TRBD2 matching over 14 bases. J gave up 7 bases and V 4 bases, and 3 bases lay outside the gene matches. Germline-derived CDR1 and CDR2 are MNHEY and SVGAGI. The CDR3 runs to 15 residues. CDR3 sequence reads: CASSSGLAGGNEQFF. The CDR3, as DNA: TGTGCCAGCAGTTCCGGACTAGCGGGGGGTAATGAGCAGTTCTTC.

The chain carries TRBV13 and TRBJ1-2, with 12 bases that match TRBD1. The CDR3 is made up of 15 amino acids. The ends lost 5 bases at V and 8 bases at J; junction bases unmatched: 9. Germline loops: CDR1 PRHDT, CDR2 FYEKMQ (reference sequence). The CDR3 spells CASSPTGTGGQGYTF. For the CDR3, the DNA is TGTGCCAGCAGCCCTACAGGGACAGGGGGCCAGGGCTACACCTTC.

This chain links TRBV19 with TRBJ2-7; 7 positions match TRBD1. Trimming cost V 6 bases and J 3 bases; bases outside gene matches: 5. The germline CDR1 and CDR2 sequences are LNHDA and SQIVND (reference sequence). The CDR3 consists of 13 residues. The CDR3 DNA reads as TGTGCCAGTAGGGAGACAGGGTACTACGAGCAGTACTTC. As protein: CASRETGYYEQYF. Full variable domain (missing parts from reference TRBV19 and TRBJ2-7): DGGITQSPKYLFRKEGQNVTLSCEQNLNHDAMYWYRQDPGQGLRLIYYSQIVNDFQKGDIAEGYSVSREKKESFPLTVTSAQKNPTAFYLCASRETGYYEQYFGPGTRLTVT.

The gene calls are TRBV15 and TRBJ1-2, with D uncertain. The CDR3 consists of 13 residues. Trimming cost V 0 bases and J 7 bases, with 9 bases left between them. CDR1 is LNHNV, CDR2 YYDKDF, per germline (reference sequence). This chain's CDR3 is CATSRDLRSGYTF. CDR3 bases: TGTGCCACCAGCAGAGATCTCCGCAGTGGCTACACCTTC.

The chain is built from TRBV27 and TRBJ2-3; D gene ambiguous. CDR1 and CDR2 (germline): MNHEY, SMNVEV (reference sequence). The V end was cut by 6 bases, the J end by 4 bases, with 8 bases between. The CDR3 contains 12 residues. CDR3 sequence: CASSPPADTQYF. DNA for the CDR3: TGTGCCAGCAGCCCCCCAGCAGATACGCAGTATTTT.

This chain joins TRBV27 and TRBJ2-1; TRBD2 aligns across 11 bases. The CDR3 is 17 amino acids. From germline, CDR1 is MNHEY and CDR2 SMNVEV (reference sequence). V shed 5 bases and J 3 bases; nucleotides not matched to a gene: 9. The DNA for the CDR3 is TGTGCCAGCAGTCCCAGACTAGCGGGGAGAATCTACAATGAGCAGTTCTTC. The encoded protein is CASSPRLAGRIYNEQFF.

The chain combines TRBV28 with TRBJ2-7, with D possibly being TRBD2 (6 bases). Per the germline V gene, CDR1 is MDHEN and CDR2 is SYDVKM. The CDR3 runs to 15 residues. V lost 2 bases and J lost 0, with 11 bases in between. CDR3 region: CASSLMGGPSYEQYF. DNA of the CDR3: TGTGCCAGCAGTTTAATGGGGGGTCCCTCCTACGAGCAGTACTTC.

V is TRBV5-6 and J is TRBJ2-2, with 9 nucleotides matching TRBD1. The germline V gene has CDR1 SGHDT and CDR2 YYEEEE. There are 13 residues in the CDR3. V dropped 4 bases and J dropped 6; count of bases not matched to a gene: 1. The CDR3 DNA is TGTGCCAGCAGCCGGGACAGGGCCGGGGAGCTGTTTTTT. Encoded protein: CASSRDRAGELFF.

The rearrangement links TRBV19 to TRBJ1-2, with TRBD1 identical over 10 bases. The CDR3 sequence is 17 residues long. In germline, CDR1 is LNHDA, CDR2 SQIVND (reference sequence). V was clipped by 3 bases and J by 4 bases; unmatched bases: 11. CDR3 DNA sequence: TGTGCCAGTAGTATGAGACAGGGGGCCGCGATTGGCTATGGCTACACCTTC. Translating gives CASSMRQGAAIGYGYTF.

This clone has just a few counts. The chain combines TRBV6-5 with TRBJ2-1; 10 nucleotides agree with TRBD2. J gave up 3 bases and V 5 bases, and 1 base lay outside the gene matches. Germline V gives CDR1 MNHEY, CDR2 SVGAGI. The CDR3 sequence is 14 residues long. DNA for the CDR3: TGTGCCAGCAGTCCTAGCGGGGGCTACAATGAGCAGTTCTTC. Translation gives CASSPSGGYNEQFF.

The V gene is TRBV6-6, the J gene TRBJ2-3, with 10 bases matching TRBD1. Losses at the gene ends were 6 bases for V and 2 bases for J; bases not matched to a gene: 2. The CDR3 totals 14 residues. The germline CDR1 and CDR2 sequences are MNHNY and SVGAGI (reference sequence). The CDR3 nucleotides read TGTGCCAGCAGGGGACAGGGGCCCACAGATACGCAGTATTTT. Translating it yields CASRGQGPTDTQYF.

V gene TRBV5-3 combines with J gene TRBJ1-6; 9 bases fit TRBD1. TRBV5-3 has ORF status, its function being uncertain. The ends lost 1 base at V and 14 bases at J; junction bases unmatched: 19. This CDR3 has 18 amino acids. The CDR3 region is CARSLFRDRTGVSFTLHF. The DNA for the CDR3 is TGTGCCAGAAGCTTGTTCCGCGATAGGACAGGGGTGTCGTTTACCCTCCACTTT.

In its sample, this clone was seen once. CDR3 sequence: CASSLASGQPYGYTF. CDR3 nucleotides: TGTGCCAGCAGCTTAGCTTCGGGACAACCCTATGGCTACACCTTC. V usage is TRBV7-8 and J usage is TRBJ1-2; D may be TRBD1 (6 bases). V was clipped by 0 bases and J by 4 bases, with 12 bases between them. Looked up from germline, CDR1 is SGHVS and CDR2 is FQNEAQ. This CDR3 is built from 15 residues.

The DNA for the CDR3 is TGTGCCAGCAGGAGACAGGGGGCTGAAGCTTTCTTT. Amino acids: CASRRQGAEAFF. The chain links TRBV2 to TRBJ1-1; TRBD1 aligns across 9 bases. The length of the CDR3 is 12 residues. V gave up 6 bases and J gave up 6 bases; unmatched junction bases: 2. In germline, CDR1 is SNHLY, CDR2 FYNNEI. The full variable domain, completed using reference TRBV2 and TRBJ1-1, is EPEVTQTPSHQVTQMGQEVILRCVPISNHLYFYWYRQILGQKVEFLVSFYNNEISEKSEIFDDQFSVERPDGSNFTLKIRSTKLEDSAMYFCASRRQGAEAFFGQGTRLTVV.

Note on this clone: One end of the junction varies from germline; a read error may be responsible. V is TRBV7-8 and J is TRBJ2-7; 10 bases align to TRBD1. The CDR3 runs 14 residues. Germline CDR1 is SGHVS and CDR2 is FQNEAQ. This CDR3 is CASSLDRGPYEQYF. The CDR3 nucleotides read TGTGCCAGCAGTTTAGACAGGGGGCCCTACGAGCAGTACTTC.